This TCR beta chain was captured in a study of T cells after yellow fever vaccination. Germline V gene sequence: CDR1 KGHSH, CDR2 LQKENI. The CDR3 runs 15 residues. V lost 2 bases and J lost 2, with 10 bases in between. The count of this clonotype is one. Using its own MiXCR run on the 5' RACE reads, TCRdb lists one record per CDR3 protein. In the table there are 300,000 or so distinct CDR3 sequences, 7% to 10% of which are singletons. The chain couples TRBV18 to TRBJ1-3, with no clear D. The TCR was taken from a man younger than 35 who received the YFV17D yellow fever vaccine. The sample in question was PBMCs, obtained about 49 days after the first yellow fever vaccination. In DNA form, the CDR3 reads TGTGCCAGCTCACCAGGGGTCGGGGCTGGAAACACCATATATTTT. Encoded protein: CASSPGVGAGNTIYF.